A selection of T cell receptor beta chains follows, all from one sample in a study of cytotoxic CD8 clonotypes in ibrutinib-treated CLL. Assay: immunoSEQ multiplex PCR; the TCRdb copy retains only in-frame clones and omits some. The table has roughly 170,000 clones, roughly four fifths seen once; the top ten hold about 4.5%. The sample in question was PBMCs, obtained after 24 months of ibrutinib treatment. The receptors come from a human donor with chronic lymphocytic leukemia. The CDR3 runs from the conserved cysteine through the conserved F or W. A D gene is named only where the DNA matches it firmly. Where a row states a size, it is once, few, many or the class of an expanded clone; other rows omit it.

clone_size: -; cdr3_length: 15; v_call: TRBV7-3; j_call: TRBJ1-3; d_call: -; cdr3_aa: CASSPRGGSGNTIYF; cdr3_nt: TGTGCCAGCAGCCCTCGGGGAGGGTCTGGAAACACCATATATTTT
clone_size: -; cdr3_length: 12; v_call: TRBV6-5; j_call: TRBJ1-2; d_call: -; cdr3_aa: CASRADFYGYTF; cdr3_nt: TGTGCCAGCAGGGCGGACTTCTATGGCTACACCTTC
clone_size: -; cdr3_length: 15; v_call: TRBV14; j_call: TRBJ2-7; d_call: TRBD2; cdr3_aa: CASSPSLAGAYEQYF; cdr3_nt: TGTGCCAGCAGCCCTTCGCTAGCGGGGGCCTACGAGCAGTACTTC
clone_size: -; cdr3_length: 16; v_call: TRBV7-9; j_call: TRBJ2-2; d_call: -; cdr3_aa: CASSLVWTENTGELFF; cdr3_nt: TGTGCCAGCAGCTTAGTATGGACAGAGAACACCGGGGAGCTGTTTTTT
clone_size: -; cdr3_length: 15; v_call: TRBV6-5; j_call: TRBJ1-5; d_call: TRBD1; cdr3_aa: CASTPWDSSNQPQHF; cdr3_nt: TGTGCCAGCACCCCTTGGGACAGTAGCAATCAGCCCCAGCATTTT
clone_size: -; cdr3_length: 14; v_call: TRBV7-8; j_call: TRBJ2-7; d_call: -; cdr3_aa: CASSLGTTDYEQYF; cdr3_nt: TGTGCCAGCAGCTTAGGAACGACGGATTACGAGCAGTACTTC
clone_size: -; cdr3_length: 16; v_call: TRBV5-1; j_call: TRBJ1-4; d_call: -; cdr3_aa: CASRPSGGVANEKLFF; cdr3_nt: TGCGCCAGCAGGCCGTCCGGGGGCGTTGCTAATGAAAAACTGTTTTTT
clone_size: -; cdr3_length: 14; v_call: TRBV19; j_call: TRBJ1-2; d_call: -; cdr3_aa: CASSKERRVYGYTF; cdr3_nt: TGTGCCAGTAGTAAGGAGAGGAGGGTGTATGGCTACACCTTC
clone_size: few; cdr3_length: 17; v_call: TRBV27; j_call: TRBJ1-6; d_call: -; cdr3_aa: CASTIRTEGGYNSPLHF; cdr3_nt: TGTGCCAGCACCATCCGCACAGAGGGGGGGTATAATTCACCCCTCCACTTT
clone_size: many; cdr3_length: 16; v_call: TRBV7-8; j_call: TRBJ2-7; d_call: -; cdr3_aa: CASSSRLGTSNYEQYF; cdr3_nt: TGTGCCAGCAGCTCCCGGCTTGGGACCTCCAACTACGAGCAGTACTTC
clone_size: -; cdr3_length: 16; v_call: TRBV6-6; j_call: TRBJ2-3; d_call: TRBD1; cdr3_aa: CASIKRGTGVVDTQYF; cdr3_nt: TGTGCCAGCATCAAACGGGGGACAGGGGTTGTAGATACGCAGTATTTT
clone_size: -; cdr3_length: 15; v_call: TRBV28; j_call: TRBJ2-3; d_call: TRBD1; cdr3_aa: CASSLQGALTDTQYF; cdr3_nt: TGTGCCAGCAGTCTACAGGGGGCTTTGACAGATACGCAGTATTTT
clone_size: -; cdr3_length: 13; v_call: TRBV18; j_call: TRBJ1-1; d_call: -; cdr3_aa: CASSPETVTEAFF; cdr3_nt: TGTGCCAGCTCACCCGAGACAGTGACTGAAGCTTTCTTT
clone_size: -; cdr3_length: 13; v_call: TRBV10-2; j_call: TRBJ2-7; d_call: TRBD1; cdr3_aa: CASSPGTGYEQYF; cdr3_nt: TGCGCCAGCTCACCCGGGACAGGATACGAGCAGTACTTC
clone_size: few; cdr3_length: 15; v_call: TRBV30; j_call: TRBJ2-3; d_call: TRBD1; cdr3_aa: CAWSPRQGLADTQYF; cdr3_nt: TGTGCCTGGAGTCCCCGACAGGGTTTAGCAGATACGCAGTATTTT
clone_size: -; cdr3_length: 15; v_call: TRBV14; j_call: TRBJ1-3; d_call: -; cdr3_aa: CASSLTVHSGNTIYF; cdr3_nt: TGTGCCAGCAGCCTGACAGTGCACTCTGGAAACACCATATATTTT
clone_size: -; cdr3_length: 16; v_call: TRBV5-4; j_call: TRBJ1-5; d_call: -; cdr3_aa: CASLRPGTEGNQPQHF; cdr3_nt: TGTGCCAGCCTTCGCCCTGGGACCGAGGGGAATCAGCCCCAGCATTTT
clone_size: once; cdr3_length: 15; v_call: TRBV7-2; j_call: TRBJ1-2; d_call: TRBD1; cdr3_aa: CASSSQSRGDYGYTF; cdr3_nt: TGTGCCAGCAGCTCCCAGTCCAGGGGGGACTATGGCTACACCTTC
clone_size: -; cdr3_length: 13; v_call: TRBV18; j_call: TRBJ2-1; d_call: -; cdr3_aa: CASSPGGYNEQFF; cdr3_nt: TGTGCCAGCTCACCTGGGGGTTACAATGAGCAGTTCTTC
clone_size: -; cdr3_length: 15; v_call: TRBV11-2; j_call: TRBJ2-7; d_call: TRBD1; cdr3_aa: CASSLSGQGKYEQYF; cdr3_nt: TGTGCCAGCAGCCTAAGCGGACAGGGGAAGTACGAGCAGTACTTC
clone_size: once; cdr3_length: 15; v_call: TRBV19; j_call: TRBJ1-4; d_call: -; cdr3_aa: CASSIGTAVAEKLFF; cdr3_nt: TGTGCCAGTAGTATAGGGACGGCCGTCGCTGAAAAACTGTTTTTT
clone_size: once; cdr3_length: 15; v_call: TRBV5-8; j_call: TRBJ2-7; d_call: -; cdr3_aa: CASSSQGRGSYEQYF; cdr3_nt: TGTGCCAGCAGCTCACAGGGTAGGGGCTCCTACGAGCAGTACTTC
clone_size: -; cdr3_length: 15; v_call: TRBV7-8; j_call: TRBJ1-3; d_call: -; cdr3_aa: CASSLAGGAGNTIYF; cdr3_nt: TGTGCCAGCAGCTTAGCTGGGGGGGCTGGAAACACCATATATTTT
clone_size: few; cdr3_length: 14; v_call: TRBV27; j_call: TRBJ2-5; d_call: TRBD1; cdr3_aa: CASRPTGGRETQYF; cdr3_nt: TGTGCCAGCAGGCCTACAGGGGGCCGTGAGACCCAGTACTTC
clone_size: -; cdr3_length: 13; v_call: TRBV2; j_call: TRBJ2-7; d_call: -; cdr3_aa: CALFSGARSEQYF; cdr3_nt: TGTGCCCTATTTTCGGGGGCCCGCTCCGAGCAGTACTTC
clone_size: -; cdr3_length: 21; v_call: TRBV5-1; j_call: TRBJ2-6; d_call: TRBD1; cdr3_aa: CASSAGTGQAFYSSGANVLTF; cdr3_nt: TGCGCCAGCAGCGCGGGGACGGGACAGGCCTTCTACTCCTCTGGGGCCAACGTCCTGACTTTC
clone_size: -; cdr3_length: 14; v_call: TRBV6-1; j_call: TRBJ2-7; d_call: -; cdr3_aa: CASRGTQNSYEQYF; cdr3_nt: TGTGCCAGCAGGGGTACTCAGAACTCCTACGAGCAGTACTTC
clone_size: -; cdr3_length: 13; v_call: TRBV5-4; j_call: TRBJ1-2; d_call: TRBD1; cdr3_aa: CASSRDRSYGYTF; cdr3_nt: TGTGCCAGCAGCCGGGACAGATCGTATGGCTACACCTTC
clone_size: -; cdr3_length: 12; v_call: TRBV19; j_call: TRBJ1-2; d_call: -; cdr3_aa: CASKDSRYGYTF; cdr3_nt: TGTGCCAGTAAGGACAGCAGATATGGCTACACCTTC
clone_size: -; cdr3_length: 17; v_call: TRBV7-8; j_call: TRBJ1-5; d_call: -; cdr3_aa: CASSLSPNRVADQPQHF; cdr3_nt: TGTGCCAGCAGCTTATCCCCTAACAGGGTCGCTGATCAGCCCCAGCATTTT
clone_size: -; cdr3_length: 13; v_call: TRBV4-3; j_call: TRBJ2-7; d_call: TRBD1; cdr3_aa: CASSLYRGPEQYF; cdr3_nt: TGCGCCAGCAGCCTCTACAGGGGGCCCGAGCAGTACTTC
clone_size: -; cdr3_length: 15; v_call: TRBV6-5; j_call: TRBJ1-2; d_call: TRBD1; cdr3_aa: CASRIGTGISYGYTF; cdr3_nt: TGTGCCAGCAGGATTGGGACAGGGATCTCCTATGGCTACACCTTC
clone_size: once; cdr3_length: 15; v_call: TRBV27; j_call: TRBJ2-1; d_call: TRBD2; cdr3_aa: CASSLLAGGTNEQFF; cdr3_nt: TGTGCCAGCAGTTTACTAGCGGGGGGCACCAATGAGCAGTTCTTC
clone_size: -; cdr3_length: 13; v_call: TRBV5-1; j_call: TRBJ1-4; d_call: -; cdr3_aa: CASSLGHNEKLFF; cdr3_nt: TGCGCCAGCAGCTTGGGACATAATGAAAAACTGTTTTTT
clone_size: -; cdr3_length: 14; v_call: TRBV6-1; j_call: TRBJ2-3; d_call: -; cdr3_aa: CASSPSGRTDTQYF; cdr3_nt: TGTGCCAGCAGTCCAAGCGGGCGCACAGATACGCAGTATTTT
clone_size: -; cdr3_length: 15; v_call: TRBV5-1; j_call: TRBJ2-4; d_call: -; cdr3_aa: CASSLPVGAKNIQYF; cdr3_nt: TGCGCCAGCAGCTTGCCCGTAGGAGCCAAAAACATTCAGTACTTC
clone_size: -; cdr3_length: 16; v_call: TRBV7-9; j_call: TRBJ1-4; d_call: TRBD1; cdr3_aa: CASSDEGTGLSRKLFF; cdr3_nt: TGTGCCAGCAGCGACGAGGGGACAGGGTTAAGTAGAAAACTGTTTTTT
clone_size: -; cdr3_length: 14; v_call: TRBV6-5; j_call: TRBJ2-2; d_call: -; cdr3_aa: CASSLTGNTGELFF; cdr3_nt: TGTGCCAGCAGCCTGACAGGAAACACCGGGGAGCTGTTTTTT
clone_size: -; cdr3_length: 14; v_call: TRBV18; j_call: TRBJ2-5; d_call: -; cdr3_aa: CASTRSRDGETQYF; cdr3_nt: TGTGCCAGCACCAGAAGCAGGGATGGAGAGACCCAGTACTTC
clone_size: -; cdr3_length: 12; v_call: TRBV6-1; j_call: TRBJ1-1; d_call: -; cdr3_aa: CASSQSRTEAFF; cdr3_nt: TGTGCCAGCAGTCAAAGCCGTACTGAAGCTTTCTTT
clone_size: -; cdr3_length: 15; v_call: TRBV5-1; j_call: TRBJ2-7; d_call: -; cdr3_aa: CASSFWAGDPYEQYF; cdr3_nt: TGCGCCAGCAGCTTCTGGGCAGGAGATCCATACGAGCAGTACTTC
clone_size: -; cdr3_length: 17; v_call: TRBV4-3; j_call: TRBJ2-6; d_call: -; cdr3_aa: CASSQDLLGSGANVLTF; cdr3_nt: TGCGCCAGCAGCCAAGATCTGTTGGGGTCTGGGGCCAACGTCCTGACTTTC
clone_size: -; cdr3_length: 15; v_call: TRBV4-3; j_call: TRBJ2-7; d_call: -; cdr3_aa: CASSQGPSQFYEQYF; cdr3_nt: TGCGCCAGCAGCCAAGGGCCCAGTCAGTTCTACGAGCAGTACTTC
clone_size: -; cdr3_length: 13; v_call: TRBV29-1; j_call: TRBJ1-4; d_call: -; cdr3_aa: CSVGAGADEKLFF; cdr3_nt: TGCAGCGTTGGGGCAGGGGCCGATGAAAAACTGTTTTTT
clone_size: -; cdr3_length: 15; v_call: TRBV1; j_call: TRBJ2-1; d_call: -; cdr3_aa: CTSSHTSGGAHEQFF; cdr3_nt: TGCACCAGCAGCCATACTAGCGGGGGGGCTCATGAGCAGTTCTTC
clone_size: -; cdr3_length: 12; v_call: TRBV30; j_call: TRBJ1-4; d_call: -; cdr3_aa: CAWSSAIEKLFF; cdr3_nt: TGTGCCTGGAGTTCTGCTATTGAAAAACTGTTTTTT
clone_size: -; cdr3_length: 13; v_call: TRBV5-6; j_call: TRBJ2-5; d_call: -; cdr3_aa: CASSSGFQETQYF; cdr3_nt: TGTGCCAGCAGTTCAGGGTTCCAAGAGACCCAGTACTTC
clone_size: -; cdr3_length: 16; v_call: TRBV18; j_call: TRBJ1-2; d_call: -; cdr3_aa: CASSPTDRADDYGYTF; cdr3_nt: TGTGCCAGCTCACCTACTGATCGGGCAGACGACTATGGCTACACCTTC
clone_size: once; cdr3_length: 17; v_call: TRBV6-1; j_call: TRBJ2-2; d_call: TRBD2; cdr3_aa: CASSESLAGPYTGELFF; cdr3_nt: TGTGCCAGCAGTGAAAGTCTAGCGGGGCCATACACCGGGGAGCTGTTTTTT
clone_size: -; cdr3_length: 15; v_call: TRBV7-9; j_call: TRBJ2-3; d_call: -; cdr3_aa: CASSPDGGGTDTQYF; cdr3_nt: TGTGCCAGCAGCCCGGACGGGGGAGGCACAGATACGCAGTATTTT